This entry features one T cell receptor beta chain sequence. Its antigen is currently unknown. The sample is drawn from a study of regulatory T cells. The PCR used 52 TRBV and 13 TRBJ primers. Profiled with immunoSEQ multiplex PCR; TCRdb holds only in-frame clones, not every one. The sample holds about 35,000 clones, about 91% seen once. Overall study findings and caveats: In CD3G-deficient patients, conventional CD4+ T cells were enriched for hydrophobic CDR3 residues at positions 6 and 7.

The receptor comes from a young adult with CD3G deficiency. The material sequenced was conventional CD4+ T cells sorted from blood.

The DNA for the CDR3 is TGTGCCAGCAGCCAAAAGGGGTTTGCCTATGGCTACACCTTC. As protein: CASSQKGFAYGYTF. The V call is TRBV6-1, the J call TRBJ1-2; D may be TRBD1 (5 bases). The CDR3 runs to 14 residues. Trimming shortened V by 6 bases and J by 4 bases, and 15 bases separated the two germline ends. From germline, CDR1 is MNHNS and CDR2 SASEGT.